This T cell receptor (beta chain) was sequenced during a study of neurological immune-mediated disorders. 5'RACE generated cDNA with 10-nucleotide random UMIs. TCRdb recomputed calls from the 5' RACE reads with MiXCR, one row per CDR3 protein. The sample records more than 30,000 distinct CDR3 sequences, approximately 7.2% being singletons. This CDR3 has 18 amino acids. Germline V gives CDR1 LGHNA, CDR2 YNFKEQ. The ends were cut back, 2 bases at V and 0 bases at J, with 14 bases in the middle. This clonotype has at least ten counts. The genes are TRBV4-2 and TRBJ2-6; D perhaps matches TRBD1 (6 bases). The TCR was taken from a man aged 45-65 years in good health. The sample taken for sequencing was CD4+ T cells from blood. CDR3 nucleotide sequence: TGTGCCAGCAGCCAACCAGGGACATCAGACTCTGGGGCCAACGTCCTGACTTTC. Protein: CASSQPGTSDSGANVLTF.